This T cell receptor (beta chain) was found in a study of blood T cell repertoires in COVID-19. The V gene end was trimmed by 4 bases and the J gene end by 0 bases; junction bases not matched to a gene: 7. The CDR3 runs 15 residues. In germline, CDR1 is SGHDT, CDR2 YYEEEE. A COVID-19 case was met by exposed participants within 2 weeks before study entry. The data were produced by immunoSEQ multiplex PCR, yet TCRdb's version contains in-frame clones alone and is incomplete. This table holds 350,000 to 450,000 clones, roughly 90% found once. The chain carries TRBV5-6 and TRBJ2-7; TRBD1 matches at 7 bases. The sequence was collected from a woman aged 40 to 50 who had been exposed to COVID-19. The sequenced sample consisted of PBMCs or T cells enriched from blood (not recorded which). The CDR3 sequence is CASSRTGFLSYEQYF. In DNA, the CDR3 is TGTGCCAGCAGCAGGACAGGATTCCTCTCCTACGAGCAGTACTTC. The full variable domain, rest sourced from reference TRBV5-6 and TRBJ2-7, is DAGVTQSPTHLIKTRGQQVTLRCSPKSGHDTVSWYQQALGQGPQFIFQYYEEEERQRGNFPDRFSGHQFPNYSSELNVNALLLGDSALYLCASSRTGFLSYEQYFGPGTRLTVT.